A selection of T cell receptor beta chains follows, all from one sample in a study of cytomegalovirus exposure and HLA in healthy donors. Repertoires were generated with immunoSEQ multiplex PCR, while TCRdb's copy carries only in-frame clones and drops some. The repertoire includes roughly 52,000 clones, roughly 60% of them detected once, and 12% sits in the top ten. The sample taken for sequencing was PBMCs. The source of these receptors is a human donor in good health. CDR3s include the opening cysteine and the closing phenylalanine or tryptophan.

j_gene,v_gene,CDR3aa
TRBJ2-3,TRBV7-9,CASSLASGGAQDTQYF
TRBJ2-6,TRBV2,CASSDRRVSSGANVLTF
TRBJ1-1,TRBV7-8,CASSSQVTTEAFF
TRBJ1-2,TRBV30,CAWSAQGRGYGYPF
TRBJ1-2,TRBV5-1,CASSLASGRGVSYPF
TRBJ1-1,TRBV12-5,CASGAFQGRNTEAFF
TRBJ2-7,TRBV6-5,CASSYNTRAYEQYF
TRBJ1-2,TRBV29-1,CSVEGQGNYGYTF
TRBJ1-6,TRBV18,CASSPGQEINSPLHF
TRBJ1-2,TRBV6-1,CASSETETGTYGYTF
TRBJ1-6,TRBV9,CASSVGQNNSPLHF
TRBJ2-7,TRBV16,CASSPIQKVTGVYF
TRBJ2-6,TRBV4-3,CASSPTPLRAVLRSGANVLTF
TRBJ1-1,TRBV6-5,CASSFMVSNTEAFF
TRBJ1-5,TRBV6-5,CASTRTGVNQPQHF
TRBJ2-2,TRBV5-6,CASSLLTGDTGELFF
TRBJ2-1,TRBV7-7,CASSSGGWAPNNEQFF
TRBJ1-4,TRBV10-3,CAISERGAPNEKLFF
TRBJ2-5,TRBV5-6,CASSRLQLGTQYF
TRBJ2-5,TRBV19,CASAFGSRETQYF
TRBJ1-5,TRBV27,CASSFQGQVSQPQHF
TRBJ2-5,TRBV4-1,CASSQGGGPPQETQYF
TRBJ2-5,TRBV7-7,CASSLDGETQYF
TRBJ2-2,TRBV19,CASGSGGAAGELFF
TRBJ1-2,TRBV11-1,CASSPQVRHAGTF
TRBJ1-1,TRBV2,CASSLDTYLNTEAFF
TRBJ2-7,TRBV7-9,CASSLATGWDEQYF
TRBJ2-2,TRBV7-7,CASSLARQGTGELFF
TRBJ2-7,TRBV2,CASSESSYEQYF
TRBJ2-5,TRBV7-7,CASSSQPGTGLQETQYF
TRBJ2-6,TRBV6-1,CASSLTDNVLTF
TRBJ2-1,TRBV2,CARGRGFRNEQFF
TRBJ2-3,TRBV9,CASSVGLDTDTQYF
TRBJ2-5,TRBV2,CASSGGGGGWETQYF
TRBJ2-7,TRBV5-1,CASTLRGQGGQEQYF
TRBJ2-5,TRBV6-1,CASSEHGGMQETQYF
TRBJ1-5,TRBV7-9,CASSLGGYSNQPQHF
TRBJ2-2,TRBV6-5,CASSLALTSPAGELFF
-,TRBV29-1,CSVGRDRASYEQYF
TRBJ2-3,TRBV7-2,CASSADRAGTDTQYF
TRBJ1-4,TRBV9,CASSLGTGHTLNEKLFF
TRBJ2-1,TRBV7-8,CASSLFSGLIYNEQFF
TRBJ2-3,TRBV5-4,CASRDMTSGGEDTDTQYF
TRBJ1-5,TRBV6-1,CASSAQDRGRDQPQHF
TRBJ1-1,TRBV6-1,CASKVDSEAFF